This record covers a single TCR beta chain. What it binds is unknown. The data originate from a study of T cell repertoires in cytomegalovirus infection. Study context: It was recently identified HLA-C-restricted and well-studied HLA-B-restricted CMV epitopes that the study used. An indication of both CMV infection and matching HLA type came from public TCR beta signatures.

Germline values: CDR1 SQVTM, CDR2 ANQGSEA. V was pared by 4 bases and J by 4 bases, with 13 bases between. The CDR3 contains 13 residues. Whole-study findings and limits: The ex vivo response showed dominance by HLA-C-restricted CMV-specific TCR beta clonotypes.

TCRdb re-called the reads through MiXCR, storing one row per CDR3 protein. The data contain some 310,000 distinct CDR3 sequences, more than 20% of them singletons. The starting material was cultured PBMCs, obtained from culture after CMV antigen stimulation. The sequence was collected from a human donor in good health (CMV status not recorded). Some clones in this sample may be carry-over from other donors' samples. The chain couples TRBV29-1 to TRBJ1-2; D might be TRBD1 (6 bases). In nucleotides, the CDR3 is TGCAGCGTTGTGGACAGAGAGCTCTATGGCTACACCTTC. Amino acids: CSVVDRELYGYTF.